This T cell receptor beta chain is drawn from a study of T cell responses to AZD1222 COVID-19 vaccine. Regarding this clone: Its antigen remains unknown.

Repertoires were generated with immunoSEQ multiplex PCR, while TCRdb's copy carries only in-frame clones and drops some. The sample has more than 95,000 clones, approximately 85% seen once. Findings and caveats of the study: Vaccination with two AZD1222 doses was followed by a rise in Spike-specific TCR breadth and depth.

This specimen consisted of peripheral blood, obtained on day 0 of MenACWY control vaccination. The clonotype originates from an adult in good health.

As DNA, the CDR3 is TGTGCCAGCAGCCTAACTAGCGGGGGCTTCTACAATGAGCAGTTCTTC. This gives the protein CASSLTSGGFYNEQFF. The J gene is TRBJ2-1, the V gene TRBV7-2, with 11 bases identical to TRBD2. Germline lookup yields CDR1 SGHTA and CDR2 FQGNSA. The CDR3 covers 16 residues. The trim removed 5 bases at V and 3 bases at J, leaving 6 bases unmatched.